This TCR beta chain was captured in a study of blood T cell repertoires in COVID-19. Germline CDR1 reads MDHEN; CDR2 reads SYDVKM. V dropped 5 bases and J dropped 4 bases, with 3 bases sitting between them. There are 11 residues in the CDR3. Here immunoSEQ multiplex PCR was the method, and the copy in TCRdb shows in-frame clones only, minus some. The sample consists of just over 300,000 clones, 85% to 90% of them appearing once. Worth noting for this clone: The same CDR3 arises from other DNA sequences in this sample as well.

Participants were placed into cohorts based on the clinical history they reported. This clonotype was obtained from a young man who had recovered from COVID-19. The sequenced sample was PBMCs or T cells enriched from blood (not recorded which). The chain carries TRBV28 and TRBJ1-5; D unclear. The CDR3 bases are TGTGCCAGCAGTCTTAATCAGCCCCAGCATTTT. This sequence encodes CASSLNQPQHF.